This is a list of T cell receptor beta chains from one sample in a study of OX40 agonist ivuxolimab in advanced cancers. TCRdb's copy holds only in-frame clones and misses some; the assay was immunoSEQ multiplex PCR. The data hold tens of thousands of clones, with 84% observed a single time. The sequencing here drew on CD4+ or CD8+ T cells sorted from blood, taken in a trial of the OX40 agonist ivuxolimab. Source of these receptors: an adult with an advanced solid tumor such as melanoma, head and neck, liver or kidney cancer. CDR3s include the opening cysteine and the closing phenylalanine or tryptophan. The D gene is left open where the match is weak. The size entry is marked missing in some rows and otherwise reads once, few, many or a size class.

d_gene: .; j_gene: TRBJ2-4; v_gene: TRBV11-2; abundance: .; CDR3nt: TGTGCCAGCAGCTTAGAGACCATAAACATTCAGTACTTC; CDR3aa: CASSLETINIQYF
d_gene: .; j_gene: TRBJ2-1; v_gene: TRBV7-8; abundance: .; CDR3nt: TGTGCCAGCAGCGGCCGCCTCGGGGCCTTGGGCAATGAGCAGTTCTTC; CDR3aa: CASSGRLGALGNEQFF
d_gene: TRBD1; j_gene: TRBJ1-2; v_gene: TRBV18; abundance: once; CDR3nt: TGTGCCAGCTCACCGGGACAGGATAACTATGGCTACACCTTC; CDR3aa: CASSPGQDNYGYTF
d_gene: .; j_gene: TRBJ1-5; v_gene: TRBV18; abundance: .; CDR3nt: TGTGCCAGCTCACCACCCGGTGCCTTGGAGCCCCAGCATTTT; CDR3aa: CASSPPGALEPQHF
d_gene: .; j_gene: TRBJ2-5; v_gene: TRBV9; abundance: .; CDR3nt: TGTGCCAGCAGCGTCTCAACAACTAGTTTTGAGACCCAGTACTTC; CDR3aa: CASSVSTTSFETQYF
d_gene: .; j_gene: TRBJ1-6; v_gene: TRBV18; abundance: once; CDR3nt: TGTGCCAGCTCACCATTACCGGCTACAGGTCCGTATTCACCCCTCCACTTT; CDR3aa: CASSPLPATGPYSPLHF
d_gene: .; j_gene: TRBJ2-3; v_gene: TRBV7-2; abundance: .; CDR3nt: TGTGCCAGCAGCAATCAGTGGGGGGCGGCAGATACGCAGTATTTT; CDR3aa: CASSNQWGAADTQYF
d_gene: .; j_gene: TRBJ2-7; v_gene: TRBV7-9; abundance: .; CDR3nt: TGTGCCAGCACCCCCGGCCCTTACGAGCAGTACTTC; CDR3aa: CASTPGPYEQYF
d_gene: .; j_gene: TRBJ1-3; v_gene: TRBV6-6; abundance: once; CDR3nt: TGTGCCAGCAGTTACGGCGGAGACTCTGGAAACACCATATATTTT; CDR3aa: CASSYGGDSGNTIYF
d_gene: TRBD2; j_gene: TRBJ2-3; v_gene: TRBV10-3; abundance: .; CDR3nt: TGTGCCATCAGTGAGCGGGGGGGACCTCCAGATACGCAGTATTTT; CDR3aa: CAISERGGPPDTQYF
d_gene: TRBD2; j_gene: TRBJ2-3; v_gene: TRBV7-3; abundance: .; CDR3nt: TGTGCCAGCAGCCGACGGGGGGGCCCCGGAGATACGCAGTATTTT; CDR3aa: CASSRRGGPGDTQYF
d_gene: .; j_gene: TRBJ1-4; v_gene: TRBV5-6; abundance: .; CDR3nt: TGTGCCAGCAGCTTGGAACGGTCTAATGAAAAACTGTTTTTT; CDR3aa: CASSLERSNEKLFF
d_gene: TRBD2; j_gene: TRBJ2-3; v_gene: TRBV28; abundance: .; CDR3nt: TGTGCCAGCAGTGTCGGCGGGGGGGCCGTAGATACGCAGTATTTT; CDR3aa: CASSVGGGAVDTQYF
d_gene: TRBD1; j_gene: TRBJ1-4; v_gene: TRBV2; abundance: once; CDR3nt: TGTGCCAGCAGTGAAGAGGGGACAGGGGGTGAAAAACTGTTTTTT; CDR3aa: CASSEEGTGGEKLFF
d_gene: .; j_gene: TRBJ2-5; v_gene: TRBV6-5; abundance: .; CDR3nt: TGTGCCAGCAGTCCCTCACAGGCACAACAAGAGACCCAGTACTTC; CDR3aa: CASSPSQAQQETQYF
d_gene: .; j_gene: TRBJ1-4; v_gene: TRBV5-8; abundance: .; CDR3nt: TGTGCCAGCAGCTTGGAGGGGGAGGGAAAACTGTTTTTT; CDR3aa: CASSLEGEGKLFF
d_gene: .; j_gene: TRBJ2-5; v_gene: TRBV19; abundance: .; CDR3nt: TGTGCCAGTAGTATCTCGGTCCAAGAGACCCAGTACTTC; CDR3aa: CASSISVQETQYF